This TCR beta chain derives from a study of T cell responses to AZD1222 COVID-19 vaccine. This table comes from immunoSEQ multiplex PCR, and its TCRdb copy is limited to in-frame clones, with some not included. The sample gives over 100,000 clones, 86% of which show up once; more than 10% is in the top ten. Regarding the study as a whole: Females outnumbered males among donors, who were mostly white British; clonal diversity was possibly underestimated. When two AZD1222 doses had been given, Spike-specific TCR breadth and depth rose.

This CDR3 has 15 residues. Germline-derived CDR1 and CDR2 are SGHAT and FQNNGV. Trimming removed 0 bases at V and 8 bases at J, with 14 bases between. Regarding this clone: Its antigen is not known.

This clonotype was sampled from an adult in good health. The starting material was peripheral blood, obtained on day 0 of AZD1222 vaccination. The chain joins TRBV11-2 to TRBJ2-1; D call uncertain. In DNA, the CDR3 is TGTGCCAGCAGCTTAGACTCTGGTTTGGGCTATGAGCAGTTCTTC. Translation gives CASSLDSGLGYEQFF.